A selection of T cell receptor beta chains follows, all from one sample in a study of blood T cell repertoires in COVID-19. Repertoires were generated with immunoSEQ multiplex PCR, while TCRdb's copy carries only in-frame clones and drops some. The table records 120,000 to 150,000 clones, approximately 86% of them present only once. The sequenced sample was peripheral blood. These receptors all stem from a woman aged 45-65 years with acute or convalescent COVID-19. Both conserved end residues are part of each CDR3. D genes are given only for firm matches. The size field is filled for only some rows; it gives once, few, many or a size class.

cdr3_nt,cdr3_aa,clone_size,cdr3_length,j_call,v_call,d_call
TGTGCCAGCAGCTTCGAGTGGGGAGACAATCAGCCCCAGCATTTT,CASSFEWGDNQPQHF,-,15,TRBJ1-5,TRBV7-8,-
TGTGCCAGCAGCCAAGCCACTGGCGGGGGCGAGAGCACAGATACGCAGTATTTT,CASSQATGGGESTDTQYF,once,18,TRBJ2-3,TRBV3-1/TRBV3-2,-
TGTGCCACCAGTGTGTCTAGCGGCCACAATGAGCAGTTCTTC,CATSVSSGHNEQFF,-,14,TRBJ2-1,TRBV24-1,TRBD2
TGTGCCAGCAGTTACAGTGGCAATCAGCCCCAGCATTTT,CASSYSGNQPQHF,-,13,TRBJ1-5,TRBV27,-
TGTGCCAGCAGCTTGAGAGGAGGTGGCTACACCTTC,CASSLRGGGYTF,-,12,TRBJ1-2,TRBV5-4,-
TGTGCTAGTGGTCACTACTCGAGTGATACGCAGTATTTT,CASGHYSSDTQYF,-,13,TRBJ2-3,TRBV12-5,-
TGTGCCAGCAGCGAAGGCGGAAACTATGGCTACACCTTC,CASSEGGNYGYTF,-,13,TRBJ1-2,TRBV9,-
TGTGCCACCACCTCCCGGACAGATACGCAGTATTTT,CATTSRTDTQYF,-,12,TRBJ2-3,TRBV28,-
TGCAGTGCTAGTTTTGGGGGGACTAGCGGGAGCTGGGATACGCAGTATTTT,CSASFGGTSGSWDTQYF,-,17,TRBJ2-3,TRBV20-1,TRBD2
TGTGCCTGGGAAGGGACAGACCGAGCCTACGAGCAGTACTTC,CAWEGTDRAYEQYF,-,14,TRBJ2-7,TRBV30,TRBD1
TGTGCCAGCAGTTTGGGGGACAGTCAGGGCTACACCTTC,CASSLGDSQGYTF,-,13,TRBJ1-2,TRBV12-3/TRBV12-4,TRBD1
TGTGCCAGCAGAGTTCTAGCGGGCAAGTCCTACGAGCAGTACTTC,CASRVLAGKSYEQYF,-,15,TRBJ2-7,TRBV2,TRBD2
TGTGCTAGTGGACCCGGGTCCCATAGCAATCAGCCCCAGCATTTT,CASGPGSHSNQPQHF,-,15,TRBJ1-5,TRBV12-5,-
TGTGCCAGCAGCGTCACTCCCGGGGGTGGCTACACCTTC,CASSVTPGGGYTF,-,13,TRBJ1-2,TRBV7-2,-
TGTGCCAGCAGCCGCCGGACTAGCGGGCCGAATGAGCAGTTCTTC,CASSRRTSGPNEQFF,-,15,TRBJ2-1,TRBV7-3,TRBD2
TGTGCCAGTATTAGGGACAGGGGGGTCGCTGAAGCTTTCTTT,CASIRDRGVAEAFF,-,14,TRBJ1-1,TRBV19,TRBD1
TGTGCCAGCAGCTCAGGAGGGGGCGCAAAGGAGACCCAGTACTTC,CASSSGGGAKETQYF,-,15,TRBJ2-5,TRBV11-3,-
TGTGCCAGCAGCTCTCGGGACAGGGGATACTACAATGAGCAGTTCTTC,CASSSRDRGYYNEQFF,-,16,TRBJ2-1,TRBV9,TRBD1
TGTGCCAGCAGCCCGGGAGCGGCTTCAGATACGCAGTATTTT,CASSPGAASDTQYF,-,14,TRBJ2-3,TRBV4-2,-
TGTGCCAGCAGCTACAACAGGTTGGGTGAAAAACTGTTTTTT,CASSYNRLGEKLFF,once,14,TRBJ1-4,TRBV7-9,-
TGTGCCAGCAGCCGACAGGGGGCAGAGGATGAGCAGTTCTTC,CASSRQGAEDEQFF,-,14,TRBJ2-1,TRBV2,TRBD1
TGTGCCAGCAGTTCCCCAGGGGGACAGGGGAGCTATGGCTACACCTTC,CASSSPGGQGSYGYTF,-,16,TRBJ1-2,TRBV28,TRBD1
TGTGCCAGCAGCTTAGAGGCAGGGAAAGTCAATGAGCAGTTCTTC,CASSLEAGKVNEQFF,-,15,TRBJ2-1,TRBV7-3,-
TGTGCCCTGGGGGCACTAGCCAAAAACATTCAGTACTTC,CALGALAKNIQYF,once,13,TRBJ2-4,TRBV6-1,-
TGTGCCAGCCTAACTAGATCCCAAGAGACCCAGTACTTC,CASLTRSQETQYF,-,13,TRBJ2-5,TRBV19,-
TGTGCCAGCAGCTCCGGCCCGGGGAACTATGGCTACACCTTC,CASSSGPGNYGYTF,once,14,TRBJ1-2,TRBV5-6,-
TGCAGCGTTGGGTCTGGGCGCGATGGCTACACCTTC,CSVGSGRDGYTF,-,12,TRBJ1-2,TRBV29-1,-
TGTGCCAGCAGCCCGAGACTAGTAAGCACCGGGGAGCTGTTTTTT,CASSPRLVSTGELFF,-,15,TRBJ2-2,TRBV11-3,-
TGTGCCACCAGCAGAGGGGGACTAGCCCTAGCCAAAAACATTCAGTACTTC,CATSRGGLALAKNIQYF,-,17,TRBJ2-4,TRBV15,TRBD2
TGTGCCAGCAGCTGGAAGAATGACCCAGCAGGTTCACCCCTCCACTTT,CASSWKNDPAGSPLHF,-,16,TRBJ1-6,TRBV5-5,-
TGTGCCAGCAGCCAGACGGGGATTAACTATGGCTACACCTTC,CASSQTGINYGYTF,-,14,TRBJ1-2,TRBV5-4,-
TGTGCCAGCACCCGAATCCGGGACATTGCAGATACGCAGTATTTT,CASTRIRDIADTQYF,-,15,TRBJ2-3,TRBV28,-
TGTGCCAGCAGTGGTCAGTTCGGAGATCAGCCCCAGCATTTT,CASSGQFGDQPQHF,few,14,TRBJ1-5,TRBV2,-
TGTGCCAGTAGCAAGCGTTACAATGAGCAGTTCTTC,CASSKRYNEQFF,-,12,TRBJ2-1,TRBV19,-
TGTGCCAGCAGCTTAAAAGGCGGGGGCGGGGAGGCCGGGGAGCTGTTTTTT,CASSLKGGGGEAGELFF,-,17,TRBJ2-2,TRBV7-3,-